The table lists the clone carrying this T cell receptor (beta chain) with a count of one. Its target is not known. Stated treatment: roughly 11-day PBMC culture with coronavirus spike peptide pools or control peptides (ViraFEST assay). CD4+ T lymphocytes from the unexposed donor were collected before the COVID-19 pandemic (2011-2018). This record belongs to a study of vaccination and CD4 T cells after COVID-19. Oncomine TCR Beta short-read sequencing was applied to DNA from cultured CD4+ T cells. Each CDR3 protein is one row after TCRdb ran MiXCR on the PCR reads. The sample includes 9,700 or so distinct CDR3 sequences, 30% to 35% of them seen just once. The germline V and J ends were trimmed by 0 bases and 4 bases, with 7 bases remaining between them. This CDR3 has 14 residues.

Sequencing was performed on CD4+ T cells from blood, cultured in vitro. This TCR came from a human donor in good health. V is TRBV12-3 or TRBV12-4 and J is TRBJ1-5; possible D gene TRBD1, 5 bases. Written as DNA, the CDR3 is TGTGCCAGCAGTTTAGCGGCAGGGAATCAGCCCCAGCATTTT. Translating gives CASSLAAGNQPQHF.